Following are 21 T cell receptor beta chains from one sample sequenced in a study of T cell clones after liver transplantation. Produced via immunoSEQ multiplex PCR; TCRdb's table is partial and in-frame only. The sample has over 50,000 clones, about 81% seen once. The sample in question was CD4+ T cells from blood, obtained before liver transplant. These receptors were taken from a human donor who received a liver transplant.

V and J are TRBV7-9 and TRBJ2-1, with 10 bases identical to TRBD1. The CDR3 totals 14 residues. J was trimmed by 7 bases and V by 8 bases; bases with no gene match: 8. Germline V CDR1 and CDR2: SEHNR, FQNEAQ (reference sequence). DNA for the CDR3: TGTGCCAGCGAACCCGGGACAGGGGTTAATGAGCAGTTCTTC. This codes for CASEPGTGVNEQFF.

The chain carries TRBV2 and TRBJ2-5; TRBD1 aligns across 7 bases. The germline CDR1 and CDR2 sequences are SNHLY and FYNNEI. The trim removed 7 bases at V and 5 bases at J, leaving 10 bases unmatched. The CDR3 covers 14 residues. This chain's CDR3 is CASNRQGSWETQYF. The CDR3 nucleotides read TGTGCCAGCAACCGACAGGGTAGTTGGGAGACCCAGTACTTC.

This chain links TRBV9 with TRBJ2-3, with a weak D call TRBD1 (6 bases). This CDR3 spans 19 amino acids. V lost 3 bases to trimming and J lost 0 bases, with 23 bases between them. Germline CDR1 and CDR2: SGDLS and YYNGEE. The CDR3 loop reads CASSGDTKGDLMSTDTQYF. The CDR3 nucleotides are TGTGCCAGCAGCGGGGACACCAAAGGGGATCTTATGAGCACAGATACGCAGTATTTT. Variable domain in full (rest from reference TRBV9 and TRBJ2-3): DSGVTQTPKHLITATGQRVTLRCSPRSGDLSVYWYQQSLDQGLQFLIQYYNGEERAKGNILERFSAQQFPDLHSELNLSSLELGDSALYFCASSGDTKGDLMSTDTQYFGPGTRLTVL.

The rearrangement joins TRBV14 to TRBJ2-5; possibly TRBD2 for D (7 bases). From germline, CDR1 is SGHDN and CDR2 FVKESK. This CDR3 is built from 17 residues. Trimming took 0 bases from V and 2 from J, leaving 16 bases between them. CDR3 sequence (DNA): TGTGCCAGCAGCCAAGAACGGGGGGCGAATCGGCAAGAGACCCAGTACTTC. Translated: CASSQERGANRQETQYF.

The chain joins TRBV19 to TRBJ2-7; D ambiguous. With 1 base removed from V and 2 bases from J, the gap between germline ends came to 9 bases. This CDR3 has 14 amino acids. Germline assignment: CDR1 LNHDA and CDR2 SQIVND (reference sequence). In nucleotides, the CDR3 is TGTGCCAGTAGTATAGGGCCTGAGGCCTACGAGCAGTACTTC. Amino acids: CASSIGPEAYEQYF.

V is TRBV6-4 and J is TRBJ2-1; TRBD2 aligns across 7 bases. The CDR3 contains 15 residues. The junction had 6 bases not matched to a gene; V was cut back by 0 bases and J by 7 bases. Germline CDR1 reads MRHNA; CDR2 reads SNTAGT. The CDR3 nucleotides are TGTGCCAGCAGTGACTCGAGTCTAGCGGCTAATGAGCAGTTCTTC. The encoded protein is CASSDSSLAANEQFF.

The genes are TRBV7-8 and TRBJ2-2; TRBD2 matches 12 bases. The V gene end was trimmed by 4 bases and the J gene end by 1 base; junction bases not matched to a gene: 4. The germline V gene encodes CDR1 SGHVS and CDR2 FQNEAQ. CDR3 length equals 17 residues. The CDR3 region is CASSSLTSGGNTGELFF. Written as DNA, the CDR3 is TGTGCCAGCAGCTCACTGACTAGCGGGGGGAACACCGGGGAGCTGTTTTTT.

This clone was counted only a few times. The V and J genes are TRBV7-3 and TRBJ2-1, with 10 bases fitting TRBD2. V shed 3 bases, J shed 6 bases, and the junction held 8 bases outside the gene matches. CDR1 and CDR2 (germline): SGHTA, FQGTGA. The CDR3 covers 16 residues. CDR3 in DNA: TGTGCCAGCAGCTTTCGCCGAGCGGGGGGGCCCAATGAGCAGTTCTTC. The encoded protein is CASSFRRAGGPNEQFF.

The V gene is TRBV23-1, the J gene TRBJ1-1; D gene unclear. TRBV23-1 is given ORF status, its function remaining uncertain. The CDR3 spans 12 residues. Trimming took off 3 bases at V and 10 bases at J, with 12 bases between the two ends. CDR3 amino acids: CASSHPHRVAFF. CDR3 sequence (DNA): TGCGCCAGCAGTCACCCCCATCGGGTAGCTTTCTTT.

This chain joins TRBV7-9 and TRBJ2-2; TRBD1 matches 7 bases. Germline V gene lookup returns CDR1 SEHNR and CDR2 FQNEAQ (reference sequence). The CDR3 sequence is 15 residues long. V shed 2 bases and J 4 bases; nucleotides not matched to a gene: 4. DNA of the CDR3: TGTGCCAGCAGCTTAACAGGGGTTTCCACCGGGGAGCTGTTTTTT. Translation gives CASSLTGVSTGELFF.

The chain recombines TRBV5-6 with TRBJ2-3; 8 bases line up with TRBD1. V gave up 1 base and J gave up 4 bases; unmatched junction bases: 2. CDR3 size: 14 residues. The germline V gene encodes CDR1 SGHDT and CDR2 YYEEEE. CDR3 loop: CASSLPGGPDTQYF. Here the CDR3 DNA reads TGTGCCAGCAGCTTGCCAGGGGGCCCAGATACGCAGTATTTT. Drawing the rest from reference TRBV5-6 and TRBJ2-3, the complete variable domain is DAGVTQSPTHLIKTRGQQVTLRCSPKSGHDTVSWYQQALGQGPQFIFQYYEEEERQRGNFPDRFSGHQFPNYSSELNVNALLLGDSALYLCASSLPGGPDTQYFGPGTRLTVL.

The V and J genes are TRBV2 and TRBJ1-5, with a possible D match to TRBD1 (6 bases). CDR3 length: 16 amino acids. V was pared by 6 bases and J by 2 bases, with 17 bases between. Germline V gene sequence: CDR1 SNHLY, CDR2 FYNNEI. The CDR3 bases are TGTGCCAGCAGGGAATCAGGGGTTTGGCGCAATCAGCCCCAGCATTTT. It translates to CASRESGVWRNQPQHF.

The rearrangement joins TRBV5-3 to TRBJ1-2, with a tentative D call TRBD1 (5 bases). TRBV5-3 is classed as an ORF, of uncertain function. The V gene lost 4 bases and the J gene lost 7 bases, with 29 bases spanning the gap. This CDR3 region has 18 residues. CDR3 DNA: TGTGCCAGAAGCCAACAGAGCCTAGGACAACCTAATCCGTTTGGCTACACCTTC. Translation gives CARSQQSLGQPNPFGYTF.

The table lists this clone with a few counts. The chain carries TRBV4-1 and TRBJ2-2; D not certain. V lost 4 bases and J lost 4, with 10 bases in between. The CDR3 is 14 amino acids. Germline CDR1 MGHRA, CDR2 YSYEKL. The CDR3 nucleotides read TGCGCCAGCAGCCGAGTCGTCGCCACCGGGGAGCTGTTTTTT. The encoded protein is CASSRVVATGELFF.

The rearrangement uses TRBV5-1 and TRBJ2-7; D is undetermined. Germline CDR1 reads SGHRS; CDR2 reads YFSETQ. The V end was cut by 3 bases, the J end by 5 bases, with 12 bases between. The CDR3 totals 13 residues. The CDR3 is CASSWEVDHEQYF. In DNA form, the CDR3 reads TGCGCCAGCAGCTGGGAAGTTGATCACGAGCAGTACTTC.

A single count supports this clone. This sequence joins TRBV28 and TRBJ2-1; the match to TRBD1 covers 10 bases. The CDR3 spans 17 residues. V shed 5 bases, J shed 4 bases, and the junction held 11 bases outside the gene matches. The germline CDR1 and CDR2 sequences are MDHEN and SYDVKM. CDR3 nucleotide sequence: TGTGCCAGCAGTCACCTTGGGGGGACAGGGGCGTACAATGAGCAGTTCTTC. Protein product: CASSHLGGTGAYNEQFF.

In its sample, this clone was seen many times. This chain uses TRBV6-5 with TRBJ2-5; the D gene could be TRBD1 or TRBD2 (7 bases each). This CDR3 contains 13 residues. Per the germline V gene, CDR1 is MNHEY and CDR2 is SVGAGI. The V and J ends lost 10 bases and 5 bases respectively, with 17 bases between them. The CDR3 is CATQGEGWETQYF. The CDR3 region has the DNA TGTGCCACCCAGGGGGAGGGGTGGGAGACCCAGTACTTC.

The chain couples TRBV7-9 to TRBJ2-5; D might be TRBD1 or TRBD2, each matching 6 bases. Germline V CDR1 and CDR2: SEHNR, FQNEAQ (reference sequence). Trimming pared 6 bases from V and 4 bases from J, leaving 21 bases between. The CDR3 loop spans 16 amino acids. The CDR3 loop is CASSLTPGASVETQYF. CDR3 nucleotide sequence: TGTGCCAGCAGTCTGACGCCGGGGGCCTCGGTAGAGACCCAGTACTTC. The complete variable domain, with remaining parts taken from reference TRBV7-9 and TRBJ2-5, reads DTGVSQNPRHKITKRGQNVTFRCDPISEHNRLYWYRQTLGQGPEFLTYFQNEAQLEKSRLLSDRFSAERPKGSFSTLEIQRTEQGDSAMYLCASSLTPGASVETQYFGPGTRLLVL.

The gene calls are TRBV5-1 and TRBJ2-3; TRBD1 or TRBD2 may be the D gene (5 bases each). V lost 0 bases, J lost 1 base, and 12 bases lay in between. Germline CDR1 reads SGHRS; CDR2 reads YFSETQ. The CDR3 totals 16 residues. The CDR3 bases are TGCGCCAGCAGCTTGGCGGCAGGGACCCGCACAGATACGCAGTATTTT. This translates into CASSLAAGTRTDTQYF.

This clone showed up just a few times. The chain has TRBV10-3 and TRBJ2-7; 9 bases fit TRBD2. CDR1 and CDR2 (germline): ENHRY, SYGVKD. V lost 10 bases, J lost 5 bases, and 15 bases stayed unmatched. CDR3 length equals 15 residues. This CDR3 reads CATYLPTSGGHEQYF. DNA of the CDR3: TGTGCCACCTACCTACCGACTAGCGGCGGCCACGAGCAGTACTTC.

This clone appeared a few times. This chain joins TRBV7-9 and TRBJ1-3; no clear D gene. Per the germline V gene, CDR1 is SEHNR and CDR2 is FQNEAQ (reference sequence). The CDR3 contains 16 residues. Trimming took off 2 bases at V and 0 bases at J, with 11 bases between the two ends. For the CDR3, the DNA is TGTGCCAGCAGCTTATCTTCCTGGGCCTCTGGAAACACCATATATTTT. Translation gives CASSLSSWASGNTIYF.